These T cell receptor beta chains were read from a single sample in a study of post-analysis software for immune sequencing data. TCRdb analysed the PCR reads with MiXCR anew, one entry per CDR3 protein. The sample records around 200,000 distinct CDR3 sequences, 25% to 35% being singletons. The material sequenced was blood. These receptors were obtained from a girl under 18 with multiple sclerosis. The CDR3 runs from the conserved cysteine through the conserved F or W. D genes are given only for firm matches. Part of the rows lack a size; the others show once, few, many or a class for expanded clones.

CASSLDRVGERTEAFF	TGTGCCAGCAGCTTAGACAGGGTAGGGGAGAGAACTGAAGCTTTCTTT	-	TRBV7-8	TRBJ1-1	few
CSASLPYSNQPQHF	TGCAGTGCTAGTTTGCCCTATAGCAATCAGCCCCAGCATTTT	-	TRBV20-1	TRBJ1-5	-
CASSQEGYTYNEQFF	TGTGCCAGCAGCCAAGAAGGCTACACATACAATGAGCAGTTCTTC	-	TRBV3-1	TRBJ2-1	many
CASSSGRTSGDTGELFF	TGTGCCAGCTCCAGCGGGCGGACTAGCGGGGACACCGGGGAGCTGTTTTTT	TRBD2	TRBV11-3	TRBJ2-2	few
CASTRDVKQETQYF	TGTGCCAGCACCCGGGACGTAAAGCAAGAGACCCAGTACTTC	-	TRBV9	TRBJ2-5	few
CASTTAGDSNNSPLHF	TGCGCCAGCACGACAGCGGGGGACAGCAATAATTCACCCCTCCACTTT	TRBD1	TRBV5-1	TRBJ1-6	few
CASSLMGAPGELFF	TGTGCCAGCAGTTTAATGGGGGCGCCCGGGGAGCTGTTTTTT	-	TRBV12-3/TRBV12-4	TRBJ2-2	-
CSPRGPNEQYF	TGCAGTCCCAGGGGGCCAAATGAGCAGTACTTC	TRBD1	TRBV20-1	TRBJ2-7	few
CASSGTGGEKLFF	TGTGCCAGCAGCGGCACAGGGGGCGAAAAACTGTTTTTT	TRBD1	TRBV12-3/TRBV12-4	TRBJ1-4	few
CASSPLGQSSSYNEQFF	TGTGCCAGCAGTCCCCTCGGACAGTCCAGCTCCTACAATGAGCAGTTCTTC	-	TRBV12-3/TRBV12-4	TRBJ2-1	many
CAWSPDKNYGYTF	TGTGCCTGGAGTCCCGACAAAAACTATGGCTACACCTTC	-	TRBV30	TRBJ1-2	-
CASNGLAGGNEQYF	TGTGCCAGCAACGGACTAGCGGGAGGTAACGAGCAGTACTTC	TRBD2	TRBV7-2	TRBJ2-7	-
CSARDGQGSGEQYF	TGCAGTGCTAGGGACGGACAGGGATCGGGTGAGCAGTACTTC	TRBD1	TRBV20-1	TRBJ2-7	medium-sized
CASSQDLSKGPYGYTF	TGCGCCAGCAGCCAAGATCTTTCAAAGGGGCCCTATGGCTACACCTTC	-	TRBV4-1	TRBJ1-2	-
CASSYPTGRVEAFF	TGTGCCAGCAGTTACCCGACAGGGAGGGTTGAAGCTTTCTTT	TRBD1	TRBV6-6	TRBJ1-1	many
CASSPRTSGRGEQYF	TGTGCCAGCAGTCCCCGGACTAGCGGGAGGGGTGAGCAGTACTTC	TRBD2	TRBV12-3/TRBV12-4	TRBJ2-7	few
CASSLAFGTEAEAFF	TGTGCCAGCAGTTTAGCGTTCGGGACGGAGGCCGAAGCTTTCTTT	-	TRBV12-3/TRBV12-4	TRBJ1-1	few
CASSQVRRSAFF	TGTGCCAGCAGCCAAGTTCGCAGGTCAGCTTTCTTT	-	TRBV14	TRBJ1-1	-
CASGVGGIYGYTF	TGTGCCAGCGGGGTCGGGGGGATCTATGGCTACACCTTC	-	TRBV12-3/TRBV12-4	TRBJ1-2	-
CSALAGDQPQHF	TGCAGCGCCCTGGCGGGGGATCAGCCCCAGCATTTT	-	TRBV29-1	TRBJ1-5	many
CAISEVISDYNEQFF	TGTGCCATCAGTGAGGTCATTAGCGACTACAATGAGCAGTTCTTC	-	TRBV10-3	TRBJ2-1	many
CASNNRNQETQYF	TGTGCCAGCAATAACCGAAACCAAGAGACCCAGTACTTC	-	TRBV2	TRBJ2-5	few
CSPSSRRETQYF	TGCAGTCCTTCAAGCAGGCGCGAGACCCAGTACTTC	-	TRBV20-1	TRBJ2-5	-
CASSLGGSSRNNQPQHF	TGTGCCAGCAGTTTGGGAGGCTCTTCCAGAAACAATCAGCCCCAGCATTTT	-	TRBV12-3/TRBV12-4	TRBJ1-5	many
CSAAQRYSNQPQHF	TGCAGTGCCGCCCAAAGATATAGCAATCAGCCCCAGCATTTT	-	TRBV20-1	TRBJ1-5	few
CASSYKGGDEQFF	TGTGCCAGCAGTTATAAGGGGGGCGATGAGCAGTTCTTC	-	TRBV6-5	TRBJ2-1	many
CASSQLRGGRTDTQYF	TGTGCCAGCAGCCAGCTGCGGGGGGGCAGGACAGATACGCAGTATTTT	TRBD2	TRBV4-2	TRBJ2-3	few
CASRNRGLRNEQFF	TGTGCCAGCAGGAACAGGGGGCTGAGGAATGAGCAGTTCTTC	TRBD1	TRBV28	TRBJ2-1	-
CASSPGWGEQFF	TGTGCCAGCAGCCCCGGATGGGGTGAGCAGTTCTTC	-	TRBV6-5	TRBJ2-1	-
CASSLSGTGRGGGYTF	TGTGCCAGCAGTTTAAGTGGGACAGGGCGAGGCGGGGGCTACACCTTC	TRBD1	TRBV27	TRBJ1-2	few
CASSLEVTTSREQFF	TGTGCCAGCAGCTTAGAGGTGACTACCTCTCGCGAGCAGTTCTTC	-	TRBV7-2	TRBJ2-1	many